The subject of this entry is one T cell receptor (beta chain). Assay used: immunoSEQ multiplex PCR; TCRdb lists only in-frame clones, some missing. The data contain under 65,000 clones, 75% to 85% of them seen just once; the ten biggest clones take up 5.6%. The V and J ends lost 3 bases and 6 bases, in that order; junction bases with no gene match: 6. Germline loops: CDR1 KGHDR, CDR2 SFDVKD. The CDR3 sequence is 14 residues long. This sample was included in a study of blood T cell repertoires in COVID-19. The TCR originated in a woman in her fifties or sixties with acute or convalescent COVID-19. The rearrangement joins TRBV24-1 to TRBJ1-2; 7 bases agree with TRBD1. The sample was peripheral blood. The CDR3 here is CATSDAPTGNGYTF. CDR3 nucleotide sequence: TGTGCCACCAGTGATGCCCCGACAGGGAATGGCTACACCTTC.